The entry below describes one T cell receptor (beta chain). Genomic DNA, serving as template, underwent TCR beta VDJ and CDR3 profiling. TCRdb re-called the reads through MiXCR, storing one row per CDR3 protein. This table has fewer than 200,000 distinct CDR3 sequences, 48% appearing once. The data were taken from a study of CD8+CD57+ T cells in acquired aplastic anemia. All sequencing subjects had displayed CD8+CD57+ cell expansion on flow cytometry. Sequenced: sorted CD4+, CD8+, or CD8+CD57+ T cells (not recorded which) from PBMCs. The sequence was obtained from a human donor with aplastic anemia.

The CDR3 DNA follows: TGCAGTGCTAGAGGTCGGCGACTGCTACAAAATTCACCCCTCCACTTT. Protein sequence: CSARGRRLLQNSPLHF. The chain links TRBV20-1 to TRBJ1-6; the D is unclear. The CDR3 covers 16 residues. Germline V gene data show CDR1 as DFQATT and CDR2 as SNEGSKA (reference sequence). Between the trimmed V and J ends, which lost 1 base and 7 bases, there was a span of 17 bases.